This passage covers 13 T cell receptor beta chains from one sample sequenced in a study of blood T cell repertoires in COVID-19. Clones were sequenced by immunoSEQ multiplex PCR, and TCRdb holds only the in-frame ones, with some missing. Here the sample spans roughly 80,000 clones, about four fifths being singletons. Sequenced material: peripheral blood. The receptors derive from a human donor in a cohort sampled during active COVID-19.

By sample fraction, this clone is medium-sized. The rearrangement links TRBV9 to TRBJ1-5, with D hard to call. The CDR3 is 15 amino acids. Germline CDR1 and CDR2: SGDLS and YYNGEE. V shed 0 bases and J shed 7 bases, with 14 bases lying between them. The CDR3 loop reads CASSVGAGAGQPQHF. CDR3 sequence (DNA): TGTGCCAGCAGCGTAGGGGCGGGTGCGGGGCAGCCCCAGCATTTT. Supplemented by reference TRBV9 and TRBJ1-5, the full variable domain reads DSGVTQTPKHLITATGQRVTLRCSPRSGDLSVYWYQQSLDQGLQFLIQYYNGEERAKGNILERFSAQQFPDLHSELNLSSLELGDSALYFCASSVGAGAGQPQHFGDGTRLSIL.

This clone was seen only a few times. The chain joins TRBV10-1 to TRBJ1-2; 9 bases match TRBD1. In germline, CDR1 is WNHNN, CDR2 SYGVQD (reference sequence). The CDR3 extends over 13 amino acids. V shed 3 bases and J 8 bases; nucleotides not matched to a gene: 4. CDR3 sequence reads: CASSDGQGMGYTF. The CDR3 DNA is TGCGCCAGCAGTGATGGACAGGGGATGGGCTACACCTTC.

This chain joins TRBV27 and TRBJ2-3; D remains ambiguous. CDR3 length: 13 amino acids. Trimming pared 7 bases from V and 0 bases from J, leaving 8 bases between. In germline, CDR1 is MNHEY, CDR2 SMNVEV (reference sequence). The CDR3 DNA is TGTGCCAGCAAACTAACTAGCACAGATACGCAGTATTTT. It encodes CASKLTSTDTQYF.

The chain carries TRBV15 and TRBJ2-5; the D gene is possibly TRBD1 (7 bases). CDR1 is LNHNV and CDR2 is YYDKDF in the germline V gene (reference sequence). This CDR3 has 14 residues. Trimming took off 3 bases at V and 4 bases at J, with 12 bases between the two ends. CDR3 region: CATSSRGEAETQYF. The CDR3 DNA is TGTGCCACCAGCAGCAGGGGGGAGGCAGAGACCCAGTACTTC.

The chain employs TRBV12-5 and TRBJ1-5; D unclear. This CDR3 is built from 14 residues. Trimming removed 1 base from V and 0 bases from J, with 4 bases in between. CDR1 is LGHNT, CDR2 FRNRAP, per germline. In DNA form, the CDR3 reads TGTGCTAGTGGTTTGGGCTATAGCAATCAGCCCCAGCATTTT. Translation gives CASGLGYSNQPQHF.

This clone turned up a few times. The gene calls are TRBV27 and TRBJ2-2; 10 bases are a match to TRBD2. Trimming removed 0 bases from V and 3 bases from J; junction bases left unmatched: 4. CDR1 and CDR2 from the germline V gene are MNHEY and SMNVEV (reference sequence). CDR3 length: 17 amino acids. The DNA of the CDR3 is TGTGCCAGCAGTTTATCGTCGGGACTAGCGTACACCGGGGAGCTGTTTTTT. Translation: CASSLSSGLAYTGELFF.

The J gene is TRBJ2-7, the V gene TRBV5-3; 8 bases match TRBD1. TRBV5-3 is recorded as an ORF, its role being uncertain. This CDR3 spans 17 amino acids. V lost 4 bases to trimming and J lost 2 bases; unmatched junction nucleotides: 14. The CDR3 DNA reads TGTGCCAGAAGCCGCACCCTCGGGACAGGTACTACCTACGAGCAGTACGTC. Residues: CARSRTLGTGTTYEQYV.

This clone was seen only once. This chain connects TRBV5-4 to TRBJ2-7; 9 nucleotides line up with TRBD1. This CDR3 spans 16 amino acids. The junction had 7 bases not matched to a gene; V was cut back by 0 bases and J by 3 bases. Germline CDR1 and CDR2: SGHNT and YYREEE (reference sequence). Here the CDR3 DNA reads TGTGCCAGCAGCTTGGACAGGACAGGGGTCATCTACGAGCAGTACTTC. Residues: CASSLDRTGVIYEQYF.

The chain couples TRBV10-3 to TRBJ2-2, with 9 bases that match TRBD1. The CDR3 is made up of 15 amino acids. In germline, CDR1 is ENHRY, CDR2 SYGVKD. V was pared by 7 bases and J by 5 bases, with 8 bases of the junction left unmatched. The CDR3: CAITPGQGTTGELFF. The CDR3 bases are TGTGCCATCACCCCGGGACAGGGAACAACCGGGGAGCTGTTTTTT.

CDR3: CASSLAVHQGTDTQYF. The DNA of the CDR3 is TGTGCCAGCAGCTTAGCGGTACATCAGGGCACAGATACGCAGTATTTT. This sequence joins TRBV7-9 and TRBJ2-3, with D uncertain. CDR1 SEHNR and CDR2 FQNEAQ come from the germline V gene (reference sequence). The CDR3 is made up of 16 amino acids. The ends were cut back, 0 bases at V and 1 base at J, with 11 bases in the middle.

The chain carries TRBV19 and TRBJ2-7; TRBD2 matches at 8 bases. CDR3 length: 13 residues. Germline assignment: CDR1 LNHDA and CDR2 SQIVND (reference sequence). The junction had 9 bases not matched to a gene; V was cut back by 10 bases and J by 4 bases. CDR3 bases: TGTGCCACCGCACTCGGGGGGGGATACGAGCAGTACGTC. As protein: CATALGGGYEQYV.

The chain employs TRBV30 and TRBJ1-1, with D uncertain. The V and J ends lost 5 bases and 2 bases respectively, with 9 bases between them. Germline values: CDR1 GTSNPN, CDR2 SVGIG (reference sequence). This CDR3 spans 12 amino acids. The CDR3 reads CAWDITNTEAFF. The CDR3 region has the DNA TGTGCCTGGGACATCACCAACACTGAAGCTTTCTTT. Filled out from reference TRBV30 and TRBJ1-1, the complete variable domain reads SQTIHQWPATLVQPVGSPLSLECTVEGTSNPNLYWYRQAAGRGLQLLFYSVGIGQISSEVPQNLSASRPQDRQFILSSKKLLLSDSGFYLCAWDITNTEAFFGQGTRLTVV.

The chain has TRBV19 and TRBJ2-5, with D possibly matching TRBD2 (6 bases). Germline-derived CDR1 and CDR2 are LNHDA and SQIVND (reference sequence). With 3 bases removed from V and 4 bases from J, the gap between germline ends came to 12 bases. The CDR3 sequence is 14 residues long. The DNA for the CDR3 is TGTGCCAGTAGTATGGCAGGAGCGGGAGAGACCCAGTACTTC. Translated, it gives CASSMAGAGETQYF. Full variable domain (rest looked up from reference TRBV19 and TRBJ2-5): DGGITQSPKYLFRKEGQNVTLSCEQNLNHDAMYWYRQDPGQGLRLIYYSQIVNDFQKGDIAEGYSVSREKKESFPLTVTSAQKNPTAFYLCASSMAGAGETQYFGPGTRLLVL.